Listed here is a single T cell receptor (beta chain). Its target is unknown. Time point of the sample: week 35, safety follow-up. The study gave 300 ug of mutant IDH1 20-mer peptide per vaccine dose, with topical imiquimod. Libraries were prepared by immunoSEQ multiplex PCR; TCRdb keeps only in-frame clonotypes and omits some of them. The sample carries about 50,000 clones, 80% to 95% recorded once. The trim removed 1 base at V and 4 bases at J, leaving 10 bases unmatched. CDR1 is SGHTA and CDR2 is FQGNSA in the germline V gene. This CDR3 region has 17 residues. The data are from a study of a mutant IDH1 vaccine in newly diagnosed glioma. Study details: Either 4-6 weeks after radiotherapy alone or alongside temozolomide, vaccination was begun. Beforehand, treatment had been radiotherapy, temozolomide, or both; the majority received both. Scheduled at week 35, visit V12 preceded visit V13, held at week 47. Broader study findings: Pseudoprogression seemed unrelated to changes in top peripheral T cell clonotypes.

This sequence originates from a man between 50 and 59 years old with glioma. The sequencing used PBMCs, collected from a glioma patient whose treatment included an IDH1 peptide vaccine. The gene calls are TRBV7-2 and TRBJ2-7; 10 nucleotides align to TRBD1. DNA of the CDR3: TGTGCCAGCAGCTTAGACTTACGACAGGGGGCGTTATACGAGCAGTACTTC. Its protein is CASSLDLRQGALYEQYF.